The 12 T cell receptor beta chains given below trace back to one sample, sequenced in a study of blood T cell repertoires in COVID-19. Generated by immunoSEQ multiplex PCR, the TCRdb table keeps only in-frame clones and is missing some. The sample lists 250,000 or so clones; 70% to 90% were seen once. The source material was peripheral blood. The receptors stem from a man aged 18 to 29 with active or convalescent COVID-19.

The chain links TRBV30 to TRBJ1-2, with D tentatively TRBD1 (5 bases). The ends were cut back, 1 base at V and 14 bases at J, with 14 bases in the middle. In germline, CDR1 is GTSNPN, CDR2 SVGIG (reference sequence). This CDR3 has 11 residues. CDR3 sequence (DNA): TGTGCCTGGAGTGCCGGGAGCCAGGGTACCTTC. It translates to CAWSAGSQGTF.

This clone was counted between two and nine times. The chain combines TRBV28 with TRBJ1-3, with 7 bases identical to TRBD1. The CDR3 sequence is 16 residues long. Looked up from germline, CDR1 is MDHEN and CDR2 is SYDVKM. Germline trimming cut 5 bases from V and 0 bases from J; bases unmatched to any gene: 7. CDR3 sequence (DNA): TGTGCCAGCAGTGTGACAGGGTACGGCTCTGGAAACACCATATATTTT. It translates to CASSVTGYGSGNTIYF. Supplemented by reference TRBV28 and TRBJ1-3, the full variable domain reads DVKVTQSSRYLVKRTGEKVFLECVQDMDHENMFWYRQDPGLGLRLIYFSYDVKMKEKGDIPEGYSVSREKKERFSLILESASTNQTSMYLCASSVTGYGSGNTIYFGEGSWLTVV.

This clone was seen a single time. J is TRBJ1-2 and V is TRBV5-1; a possible D gene is TRBD1 (5 bases). The CDR3 has 12 residues. Trimming removed 4 bases from V and 8 bases from J, with 12 bases in between. Per the germline V gene, CDR1 is SGHRS and CDR2 is YFSETQ. The CDR3 DNA reads TGCGCCAGCAGCCCGGACATAACCGGCTACACCTTC. Amino acid sequence: CASSPDITGYTF.

This clone was detected only once. The rearrangement uses TRBV14 and TRBJ1-2; D is ambiguous. The CDR3 extends over 13 amino acids. Germline assignment: CDR1 SGHDN and CDR2 FVKESK. V was pared by 0 bases and J by 4 bases, with 6 bases between. The CDR3 is CASSQDPGYGYTF. The CDR3 DNA is TGTGCCAGCAGCCAAGATCCCGGCTATGGCTACACCTTC. Full variable domain (outside the CDR3, taken from reference TRBV14 and TRBJ1-2): EAGVTQFPSHSVIEKGQTVTLRCDPISGHDNLYWYRRVMGKEIKFLLHFVKESKQDESGMPNNRFLAERTGGTYSTLKVQPAELEDSGVYFCASSQDPGYGYTFGSGTRLTVV.

The chain couples TRBV30 to TRBJ1-1; the D gene is possibly TRBD1 (6 bases). This CDR3 is built from 12 residues. The V gene's germline CDR1 is GTSNPN and CDR2 SVGIG (reference sequence). Trimming stripped 2 bases from V and 4 bases from J, with 8 bases between. The CDR3 spells CAWSKGVTEAFF. The CDR3 DNA sequence: TGTGCCTGGAGTAAGGGGGTCACTGAAGCTTTCTTT.

The rearrangement links TRBV9 to TRBJ2-1; 8 nucleotides agree with TRBD2. From germline, CDR1 is SGDLS and CDR2 YYNGEE. Trimming at V came to 4 bases and at J to 0 bases, leaving 3 bases not matched to a gene. CDR3 length: 15 residues. The CDR3 DNA follows: TGTGCCAGCAGCACCAGCGGGAGCTCCTACAATGAGCAGTTCTTC. Its translation: CASSTSGSSYNEQFF.

This rearrangement joins TRBV5-1 to TRBJ1-1; TRBD1 might be the D (6 bases). The germline V and J ends were trimmed by 0 bases and 0 bases, with 12 bases remaining between them. The CDR3 runs to 16 residues. Germline CDR1 reads SGHRS; CDR2 reads YFSETQ. CDR3 protein: CASSLGQTGMNTEAFF. DNA of the CDR3: TGCGCCAGCAGCTTGGGACAGACAGGAATGAACACTGAAGCTTTCTTT.

The chain uses TRBV3-1 (or the pseudogene TRBV3-2) and TRBJ2-3; 8 positions match TRBD2. The V gene's germline CDR1 is LGHDT and CDR2 YNNKEL (reference sequence). The CDR3 runs 15 residues. The V and J ends lost 4 bases and 0 bases, in that order; junction bases with no gene match: 3. CDR3 sequence (DNA): TGTGCCAGCAGCCGCATAGCGGGGAGCACAGATACGCAGTATTTT. Its translation is CASSRIAGSTDTQYF.

The V call is TRBV28, the J call TRBJ2-1; D is possibly TRBD2 (5 bases). The CDR3 runs to 14 residues. The V and J ends lost 3 bases and 7 bases respectively, with 13 bases between them. The germline V gene encodes CDR1 MDHEN and CDR2 SYDVKM. The CDR3 nucleotides read TGTGCCAGCAGTTTCCCCCGGGATGAAAATGAGCAGTTCTTC. It codes for CASSFPRDENEQFF.

The chain carries TRBV28 and TRBJ2-2; D might be TRBD1 (6 bases). This CDR3 comprises 16 residues. Trimming took 5 bases from V and 5 from J, leaving 18 bases between them. CDR1 is MDHEN, CDR2 SYDVKM, per germline. The CDR3 DNA is TGTGCCAGCAGTCCCGGGGACACCCGAGGGACCGGGGAGCTGTTTTTT. Amino acids: CASSPGDTRGTGELFF.

This CDR3 is CASSLGWSYEQYF. The CDR3 nucleotides read TGTGCCAGCAGCCTTGGATGGAGCTACGAGCAGTACTTC. V and J are TRBV28 and TRBJ2-7; no clear D. V was shortened by 6 bases and J by 3 bases, with 12 bases between the two germline ends. The CDR3 runs to 13 residues. From germline, CDR1 is MDHEN and CDR2 SYDVKM.

There are a few counts of this clone. The V call is TRBV7-8, the J call TRBJ1-1, with TRBD1 matching 12 bases. Germline V gives CDR1 SGHVS, CDR2 FQNEAQ. V trimming: 5 bases; J trimming: 0 bases; junction bases outside the gene matches: 10. The CDR3 length is 18 residues. The CDR3 loop is CASSRYTGTGGLNTEAFF. CDR3 sequence (DNA): TGTGCCAGCAGCCGTTACACCGGGACAGGGGGCTTGAACACTGAAGCTTTCTTT. The full variable domain, its missing parts supplied by reference TRBV7-8 and TRBJ1-1, is GAGVSQSPRYKVAKRGQDVALRCDPISGHVSLFWYQQALGQGPEFLTYFQNEAQLDKSGLPSDRFFAERPEGSVSTLKIQRTQQEDSAVYLCASSRYTGTGGLNTEAFFGQGTRLTVV.